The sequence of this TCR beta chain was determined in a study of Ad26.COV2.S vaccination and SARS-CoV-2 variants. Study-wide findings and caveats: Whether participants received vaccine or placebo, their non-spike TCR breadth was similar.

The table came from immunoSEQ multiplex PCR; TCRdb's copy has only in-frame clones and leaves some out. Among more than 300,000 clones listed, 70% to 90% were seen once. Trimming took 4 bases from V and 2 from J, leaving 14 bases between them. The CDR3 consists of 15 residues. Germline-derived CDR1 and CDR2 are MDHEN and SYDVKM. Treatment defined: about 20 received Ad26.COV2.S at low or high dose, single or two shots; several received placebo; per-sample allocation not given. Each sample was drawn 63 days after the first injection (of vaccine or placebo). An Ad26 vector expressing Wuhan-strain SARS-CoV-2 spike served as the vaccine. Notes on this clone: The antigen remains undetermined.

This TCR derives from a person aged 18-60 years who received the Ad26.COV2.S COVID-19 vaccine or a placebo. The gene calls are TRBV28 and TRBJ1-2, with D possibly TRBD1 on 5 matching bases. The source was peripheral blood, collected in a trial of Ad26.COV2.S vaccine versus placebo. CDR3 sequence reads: CASSSPMGVNYGYTF. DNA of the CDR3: TGTGCCAGCAGTTCGCCAATGGGGGTAAACTATGGCTACACCTTC.